The TCR beta chain under discussion was sequenced for a study of cytomegalovirus exposure and HLA in healthy donors. Overall study findings and caveats: The study reported that TCR beta sequences accurately predicted HLA-A and HLA-B alleles in most subjects. Researchers reported in a later analysis that common viral pathogens appeared linked to several top clusters. A few chains linked to CMV were shown in vitro to be specific for CMV antigens.

The V and J ends lost 5 bases and 4 bases, in that order; junction bases with no gene match: 7. In germline, CDR1 is ENHRY, CDR2 SYGVKD. This CDR3 is built from 15 residues. This PCR relied on a set of 60 Vbeta primers and 13 Jbeta primers. Sequenced by immunoSEQ multiplex PCR; TCRdb stores in-frame clones only, minus some. Of 150,000 to 200,000 clones in the sample, roughly three quarters are singletons; the top ten hold 2.5% to 3.5%. Turning to this clone: Its antigen is still unknown.

The clonotype was recovered from a woman in her forties or fifties in good health and CMV-seropositive. The source material was PBMCs. The chain recombines TRBV10-3 with TRBJ1-5, with TRBD1 matching over 8 bases. The CDR3 loop is CAISSDRDLNQPQHF. The CDR3 coding sequence is TGTGCCATCAGTTCGGACAGGGACCTAAATCAGCCCCAGCATTTT.